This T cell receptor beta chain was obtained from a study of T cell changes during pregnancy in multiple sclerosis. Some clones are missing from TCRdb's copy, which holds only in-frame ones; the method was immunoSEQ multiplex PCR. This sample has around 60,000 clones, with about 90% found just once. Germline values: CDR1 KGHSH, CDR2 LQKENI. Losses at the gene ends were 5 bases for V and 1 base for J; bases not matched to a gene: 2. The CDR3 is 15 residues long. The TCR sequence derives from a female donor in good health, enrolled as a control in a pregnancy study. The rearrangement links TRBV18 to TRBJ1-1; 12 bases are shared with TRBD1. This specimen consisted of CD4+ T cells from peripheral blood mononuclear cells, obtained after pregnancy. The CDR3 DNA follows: TGTGCCAGCTCATCGGGACAGGGGGCGAACACTGAAGCTTTCTTT. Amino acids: CASSSGQGANTEAFF.